The source of this T cell receptor beta chain is a study of CD8 T cells in ankylosing spondylitis. As the method for making TCR beta libraries, quantitative 5'-RACE with molecular barcodes was used. One entry per CDR3 protein results from TCRdb running MiXCR on the 5' RACE reads. Of approximately 240,000 distinct CDR3 sequences listed, about 24% were seen once; the top ten hold roughly 0.6%. This clonotype was picked up a small number of times. What it binds is unknown. V was shortened by 6 bases and J by 0 bases, with 18 bases between the two germline ends. The CDR3 is 17 amino acids. Study-level findings and limits: Peripheral blood samples showed relatively rare disease-linked clones, and these clones were CD8+. Seemingly characteristic of ankylosing spondylitis blood was a TCR beta motif consisting of eight highly homologous variants. A number of the motif variants had already been described in reactive arthritis synovial fluid and blood.

This receptor was identified in a male donor with ankylosing spondylitis or in good health (not recorded which). Material for sequencing was blood, either unsorted or a sorted T cell fraction (not recorded which). The genes are TRBV12-3 or TRBV12-4 and TRBJ1-3; tentative D call: TRBD1 (5 bases). CDR3 sequence reads: CASSPRGARSSGNTIYF. DNA for the CDR3: TGTGCCAGCAGCCCCCGGGGCGCCCGATCCTCTGGAAACACCATATATTTT.